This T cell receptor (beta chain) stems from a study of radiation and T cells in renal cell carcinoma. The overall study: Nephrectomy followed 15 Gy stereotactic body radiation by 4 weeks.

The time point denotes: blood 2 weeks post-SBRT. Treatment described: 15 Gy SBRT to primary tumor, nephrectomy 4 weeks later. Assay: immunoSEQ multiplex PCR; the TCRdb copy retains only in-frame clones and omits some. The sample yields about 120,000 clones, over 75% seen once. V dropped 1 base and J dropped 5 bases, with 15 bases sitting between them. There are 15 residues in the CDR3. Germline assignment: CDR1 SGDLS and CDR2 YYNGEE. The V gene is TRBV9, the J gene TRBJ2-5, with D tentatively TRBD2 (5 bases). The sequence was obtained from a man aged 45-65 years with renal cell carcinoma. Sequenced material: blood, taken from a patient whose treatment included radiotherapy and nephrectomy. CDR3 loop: CASSVRLSRGETQYF. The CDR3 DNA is TGTGCCAGCAGCGTAAGGCTATCCAGAGGGGAGACCCAGTACTTC.